These T cell receptor beta chains were read from a single sample in a study of T cell responses to AZD1222 COVID-19 vaccine. Profiling relied on immunoSEQ multiplex PCR, and the TCRdb table lists in-frame clones only, not all of them. The sample includes 100,000 or so clones, about 86% of them seen just once. This sample comprised peripheral blood, obtained on day 0 of AZD1222 vaccination. Receptors originate from an adult in good health. CDR3s include the opening cysteine and the closing phenylalanine or tryptophan. The D gene is left open where the match is weak. Rows may omit the clone size; those that give it use once, few, many or a size class.

d_gene	v_gene	abundance	j_gene	CDR3aa
TRBD1	TRBV7-9	few	TRBJ1-1	CASSLDPGQGSTEAFF
TRBD1	TRBV7-2	-	TRBJ2-7	CASSLDGSGGYEQYF
-	TRBV3-1/TRBV3-2	-	TRBJ2-1	CASSQGPAANGQFF
-	TRBV5-6	-	TRBJ2-2	CASNPTMAGELFF
TRBD1	TRBV25-1	-	TRBJ1-2	CASSEGQGVENGYTF
-	TRBV28	few	TRBJ1-3	CASSRNGNTIYF
-	TRBV27	-	TRBJ2-7	CASSLGRQHTQGRVYEQYF
-	TRBV9	once	TRBJ1-1	CASSVEGNMNTEAFF
TRBD1	TRBV20-1	-	TRBJ1-5	CSASTGTGVDQPQHF
TRBD2	TRBV5-1	-	TRBJ2-1	CASSLPGLAGGPGSYNEQFF
TRBD1	TRBV19	once	TRBJ1-1	CASIGSRTGRTEAFF
-	TRBV7-2	-	TRBJ2-7	CASSPSSLSSASSYEQYF
-	TRBV7-9	-	TRBJ2-1	CASSPQWGVDEQFF
TRBD1	TRBV27	-	TRBJ2-7	CASPWLGQGTYEQYF
TRBD1	TRBV5-5	-	TRBJ2-2	CASSSDDRGQNTGELFF
TRBD1	TRBV5-1	-	TRBJ2-5	CASSPGQGETQYF
TRBD2	TRBV4-3	-	TRBJ2-3	CASSPTGTSGRDTQYF
-	TRBV18	once	TRBJ1-3	CASSPGSDTISGNTIYF
-	TRBV5-8	-	TRBJ1-1	CASSALEAFF
-	TRBV9	-	TRBJ1-3	CASSAQGFSGNTIYF
-	TRBV15	-	TRBJ1-2	CATSREQGFNYGYTF
-	TRBV9	-	TRBJ2-5	CASSVEETQYF
-	TRBV9	-	TRBJ2-7	CASSLSSLGPYEQYF
-	TRBV6-5	-	TRBJ2-7	CASRRDRNLYEQYF
-	TRBV18	-	TRBJ1-2	CASSPLQGIFYGYTF
-	TRBV6-5	-	TRBJ2-3	CASNGRAGVMDTQYF